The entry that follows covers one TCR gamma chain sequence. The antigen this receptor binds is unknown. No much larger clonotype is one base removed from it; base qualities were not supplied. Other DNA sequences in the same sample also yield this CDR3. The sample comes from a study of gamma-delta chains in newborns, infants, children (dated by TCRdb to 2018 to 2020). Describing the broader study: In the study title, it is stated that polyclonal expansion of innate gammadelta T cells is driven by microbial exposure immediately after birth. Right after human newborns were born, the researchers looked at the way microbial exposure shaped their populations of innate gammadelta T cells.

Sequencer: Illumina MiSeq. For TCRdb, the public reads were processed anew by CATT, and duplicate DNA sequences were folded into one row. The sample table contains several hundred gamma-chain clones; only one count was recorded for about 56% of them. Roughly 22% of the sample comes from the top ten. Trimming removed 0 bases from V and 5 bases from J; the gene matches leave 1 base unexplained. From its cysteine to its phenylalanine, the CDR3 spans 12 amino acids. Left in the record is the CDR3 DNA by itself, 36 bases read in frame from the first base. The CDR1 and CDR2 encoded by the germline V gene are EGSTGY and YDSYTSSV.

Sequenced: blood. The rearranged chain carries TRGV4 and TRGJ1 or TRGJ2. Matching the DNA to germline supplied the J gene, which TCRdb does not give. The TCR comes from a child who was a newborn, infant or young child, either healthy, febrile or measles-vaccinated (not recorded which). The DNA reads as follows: TGTGCCACCTGGGATGGGGATTATAAGAAACTCTTT. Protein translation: CATWDGDYKKLF.